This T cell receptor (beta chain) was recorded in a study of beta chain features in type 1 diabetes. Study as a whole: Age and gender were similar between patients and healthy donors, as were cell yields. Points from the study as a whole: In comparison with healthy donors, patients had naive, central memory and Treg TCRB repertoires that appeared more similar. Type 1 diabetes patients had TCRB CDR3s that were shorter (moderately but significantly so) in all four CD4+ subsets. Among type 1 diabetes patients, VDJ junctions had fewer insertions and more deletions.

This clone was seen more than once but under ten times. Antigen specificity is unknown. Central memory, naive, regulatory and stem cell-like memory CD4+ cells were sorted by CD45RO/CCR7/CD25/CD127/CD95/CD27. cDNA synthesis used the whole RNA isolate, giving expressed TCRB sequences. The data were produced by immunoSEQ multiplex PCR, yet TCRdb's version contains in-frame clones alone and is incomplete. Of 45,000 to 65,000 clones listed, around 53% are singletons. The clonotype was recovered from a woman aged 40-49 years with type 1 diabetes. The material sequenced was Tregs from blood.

CDR3 protein: CASSLVAGRETQYF. The CDR3 DNA reads as TGTGCCAGCAGTTTGGTAGCGGGGAGGGAGACCCAGTACTTC. V and J are TRBV28 and TRBJ2-5; 8 bases fit TRBD2. This CDR3 region has 14 residues. V shed 3 bases, J shed 5 bases, and the junction held 5 bases outside the gene matches. Germline values: CDR1 MDHEN, CDR2 SYDVKM.